These 24 T cell receptor beta chains share one sample of origin, sequenced in a study of tissue T cells after allogeneic stem cell transplantation. Sequencing used immunoSEQ multiplex PCR; TCRdb keeps in-frame clones, though not all of them. The sample shows several hundred clones, 65% to 80% of them seen only once. The source material was gut tissue. These receptors came from a female BALB/c mouse in good health. The MHC haplotype of the strain is H2-d.

On this clone itself: Genes and germline come from the mouse. The observed sequence ends 1 residue before the CDR3 terminus, with the missing tail filled in from the germline J gene. This rearrangement joins TRBV1 to TRBJ1-1; D not certain. The germline V and J ends were trimmed by 4 bases and 0 bases, with 6 bases remaining between them. Germline V CDR1 and CDR2: NSQYPW, LRSPGD (reference sequence). The CDR3 totals 13 residues. CDR3 residues: CTCSVGPNTEVFF. CDR3 DNA (partial): TGCACCTGCAGTGTAGGGCCAAACACAGAAGTCTTC.

Concerning this clone itself: Mouse germline and gene names are used. The CDR3 is CASGAWTGRNTLYF. Partial CDR3 DNA: TGTGCCAGCGGTGCCTGGACAGGGAGAAACACCTTGTAC. The V and J genes are TRBV13-2 and TRBJ2-4, with TRBD1 matching 8 bases. The CDR3 extends 1 residue past the end of the read, so its final part is completed from the germline J gene. There are 14 residues in the CDR3. With 3 bases clipped from V and 5 bases from J, the junction kept 5 bases outside the gene matches. Germline lookup yields CDR1 NNHNN and CDR2 SYGAGS (reference sequence).

In the case of this clone: The genes are named according to mouse. The missing CDR3 end, 1 residue past where the read stops, is filled in from the germline J gene. The V call is TRBV13-1, the J call TRBJ2-3; TRBD1 matches 7 bases. Trimming took 0 bases from V and 2 from J; bases not matched to a gene: 3. CDR1 and CDR2 (germline): NSHNY, SYGAGN. This CDR3 has 15 amino acids. CDR3 bases read: TGTGCCAGCAGTGATGCGGGGACAGATGCAGAAACGCTGTAT. Its protein is CASSDAGTDAETLY. The whole CDR3 is CASSDAGTDAETLYF.

Of note for this clone: Each gene name is a mouse one. The missing CDR3 end, 1 residue past where the read stops, is filled in from the germline J gene. This chain uses TRBV1 with TRBJ2-7; TRBD1 aligns across 8 bases. From germline, CDR1 is NSQYPW and CDR2 LRSPGD (reference sequence). The junction had 8 bases not matched to a gene; V was cut back by 5 bases and J by 5 bases. CDR3 length: 14 amino acids. Partial CDR3 DNA: TGCACCTGCAGTAACCGGGACAGGAGTGATGAACAGTAC. It specifies CTCSNRDRSDEQY. The full CDR3 is CTCSNRDRSDEQYF.

With regard to this clone: Gene labels here are mouse ones. The read is 1 residue too short to cover the CDR3 end, so that end is filled in from the germline J gene. The rearrangement uses TRBV19 and TRBJ2-3, with TRBD2 matching 10 bases. Per germline, CDR1 FNHDT and CDR2 SITEND (reference sequence). Losses at the gene ends were 2 bases for V and 3 bases for J; bases not matched to a gene: 3. The CDR3 totals 15 residues. The covered CDR3 bases are TGTGCCAGCAGTATCCTGGGGGGGCGCGCAGAAACGCTGTAT. Encoded protein: CASSILGGRAETLY. The complete CDR3 reads CASSILGGRAETLYF.

A word on this clone: Gene names are the mouse ones. CDR3 DNA, as far as it was read: TGTGCCTGGAGTCAGGTTTCTGGAAATACGCTCTAT. Its protein product is CAWSQVSGNTLY. In full, the CDR3 reads CAWSQVSGNTLYF. The chain links TRBV31 to TRBJ1-3; no clear D. The CDR3 end lies 1 residue beyond the end of the read and is filled in from the germline J gene. V lost 1 base and J lost 0, with 4 bases in between. Germline V lookup: CDR1 GKSSPN, CDR2 SITVG. There are 13 residues in the CDR3.

Regarding this clone: The genes and germline here are from mouse. The read falls 1 residue short of the CDR3 end, and the missing part is taken from the germline J gene. The V gene is TRBV20, the J gene TRBJ1-1, with unresolved D. Germline V gene sequence: CDR1 GFQATS, CDR2 STVNSAI. This CDR3 region has 13 residues. V lost 6 bases, J lost 3 bases, and 14 bases lay in between. The CDR3 loop is CGASRQVDTEVFF. CDR3 bases read: TGTGGTGCCAGTAGGCAGGTTGACACAGAAGTCTTC.

Points on this clone: Mouse germline and gene names are used. From the germline J gene comes the end of the CDR3, since the read stops 1 residue before it. The V call is TRBV5, the J call TRBJ2-1; 11 nucleotides agree with TRBD2. Germline V CDR1 and CDR2: LGHNA, YNLKQL (reference sequence). The V gene end was trimmed by 1 base and the J gene end by 4 bases; junction bases not matched to a gene: 0. There are 15 residues in the CDR3. CDR3 bases read: TGTGCCAGCAGCCAAGGGACTGGGGGGTATGCTGAGCAGTTC. As protein: CASSQGTGGYAEQF. The full CDR3 reads CASSQGTGGYAEQFF.

With respect to this clone: The gene names here belong to mouse. The read is 1 residue too short to cover the CDR3 end, so that end is filled in from the germline J gene. V is TRBV29 and J is TRBJ2-3; perhaps TRBD1 as D (6 bases). Germline loops: CDR1 MSHET, CDR2 SYDVDS. The germline V and J ends were trimmed by 0 bases and 3 bases, with 10 bases remaining between them. The CDR3 loop spans 15 amino acids. The CDR3 DNA, read in part, is TGTGCTAGCAGTTTATCGCCAGGGGTAGCAGAAACGCTGTAT. This gives the protein CASSLSPGVAETLY. The entire CDR3 is CASSLSPGVAETLYF.

Concerning this clone itself: Genes and germline come from the mouse. The read ends 1 residue shy of where the CDR3 ends; the end is completed using the germline J gene. The chain is built from TRBV13-1 and TRBJ1-3, with D unclear. Per the germline V gene, CDR1 is NSHNY and CDR2 is SYGAGN. CDR3 size: 14 residues. V lost 0 bases and J lost 2, with 6 bases in between. The CDR3 sequence is CASSDAKTGNTLYF. CDR3 DNA (partial): TGTGCCAGCAGTGATGCAAAGACTGGAAATACGCTCTAT.

As regards this clone: Any gene name here is a mouse gene name. Read sequence stops 1 residue before the CDR3 end, and the germline J gene provides the missing end. V gene TRBV13-1 combines with J gene TRBJ1-3; D uncertain. The CDR3 is 13 amino acids. The V gene lost 4 bases and the J gene lost 0 bases, with 5 bases spanning the gap. CDR1 NSHNY and CDR2 SYGAGN come from the germline V gene. The CDR3 bases that were read are TGTGCCAGCAGTTCTGATTCTGGAAATACGCTCTAT. Its translation: CASSSDSGNTLY. The whole CDR3 sequence reads CASSSDSGNTLYF.

Of note for this clone: The genes are named according to mouse. The CDR3 end is not reached by the read, which stops 1 residue before it; the germline J gene fills it in. The rearrangement links TRBV19 to TRBJ2-1; 9 bases line up with TRBD2. CDR1 and CDR2 (germline): FNHDT, SITEND (reference sequence). The V and J ends lost 0 bases and 1 base, in that order; junction bases with no gene match: 2. The CDR3 sequence is 16 residues long. The CDR3 bases that were read are TGTGCCAGCAGTATAGACTGGGGGGCCAACTATGCTGAGCAGTTC. It yields the protein CASSIDWGANYAEQF. The whole CDR3 protein is CASSIDWGANYAEQFF.

With respect to this clone: Gene names follow the mouse nomenclature. The sequenced fragment ends 1 residue before the CDR3 boundary, so the rest is inferred from the germline J gene. The chain recombines TRBV13-3 with TRBJ2-4; D is perhaps TRBD1 (6 bases). Trimming removed 6 bases from V and 0 bases from J, with 11 bases in between. The CDR3 covers 14 residues. Germline CDR1 reads NNHDY; CDR2 reads SYVADS. This CDR3 reads CASNTGSSQNTLYF. The CDR3 bases that were read are TGTGCCAGCAACACAGGGTCTAGTCAAAACACCTTGTAC.

A remark on this clone: Mouse germline and gene names are used. The CDR3 bases that were read are TGCACCTGCAGTGCTTCTCTGGGCTTGAGTCAAAACACCTTGTAC. This translates into CTCSASLGLSQNTLY. The entire CDR3 is CTCSASLGLSQNTLYF. The chain recombines TRBV1 with TRBJ2-4; possibly TRBD2 for D (5 bases). The CDR3 end lies 1 residue beyond the end of the read and is filled in from the germline J gene. Between the trimmed V and J ends, which lost 3 bases and 0 bases, there was a span of 13 bases. Per the germline V gene, CDR1 is NSQYPW and CDR2 is LRSPGD (reference sequence). This CDR3 is 16 amino acids long.

This clone occurred a few times. The genes and germline here are from mouse. The observed sequence ends 1 residue before the CDR3 terminus, with the missing tail filled in from the germline J gene. This rearrangement joins TRBV5 to TRBJ2-1, with a possible D match to TRBD1 (7 bases). Germline values: CDR1 LGHNA, CDR2 YNLKQL (reference sequence). CDR3 length equals 15 residues. Trimming shortened V by 0 bases and J by 3 bases, and 9 bases separated the two germline ends. CDR3 DNA (partial): TGTGCCAGCAGCCAAGAGCAGGGGGGCTATGCTGAGCAGTTC. This translates into CASSQEQGGYAEQF. The entire CDR3 is CASSQEQGGYAEQFF.

This clone was counted a few times. Mouse germline and gene names are used. Read sequence stops 1 residue before the CDR3 end, and the germline J gene provides the missing end. The chain carries TRBV13-2 and TRBJ2-7; either TRBD1 or TRBD2 may supply D (5 bases each). The CDR3 runs 13 residues. CDR1 and CDR2 from the germline V gene are NNHNN and SYGAGS (reference sequence). V was pared by 0 bases and J by 4 bases, with 8 bases between. CDR3 sequence: CASGDGGRYEQYF. CDR3 bases read: TGTGCCAGCGGTGATGGGGGGAGGTATGAACAGTAC.

Comment on this clone: Gene and germline names: mouse. The CDR3 end lies 1 residue beyond the end of the read and is filled in from the germline J gene. The chain joins TRBV5 to TRBJ2-4, with no clear D. This CDR3 has 15 amino acids. Germline V lookup: CDR1 LGHNA, CDR2 YNLKQL (reference sequence). The V and J ends lost 2 bases and 2 bases respectively, with 11 bases between them. CDR3 DNA, as far as it was read: TGTGCCAGCAGCCAAAGGGCAGGTGTTCAAAACACCTTGTAC. It encodes CASSQRAGVQNTLY. The full CDR3 reads CASSQRAGVQNTLYF.

About this clone: These gene names are mouse names. The missing CDR3 end, 1 residue past where the read stops, is filled in from the germline J gene. The chain combines TRBV13-2 with TRBJ1-3; D might be TRBD1 (6 bases). CDR3 size: 14 residues. The germline gives CDR1 NNHNN, CDR2 SYGAGS (reference sequence). V was cut by 7 bases and J by 0 bases, with 11 bases left in between. The CDR3 spells CASSGQTSGNTLYF. The CDR3 bases that were read are TGTGCCAGCAGTGGACAGACTTCTGGAAATACGCTCTAT.

In regard to this clone: Mouse gene names apply. The read terminates 1 residue before the CDR3 end, so the remaining end is supplied by the germline J gene. The V gene is TRBV12-2, the J gene TRBJ2-5; 8 bases line up with TRBD2. The V segment lost 0 bases and the J segment 0 bases; nucleotides outside the gene matches: 7. CDR1 is SGHLS, CDR2 HYDKME, per germline. CDR3 length: 17 residues. The sequenced CDR3 bases are TGTGCCAGCTCTCTCGAGATGGGGGGGGTTAACCAAGACACCCAGTAC. Translation: CASSLEMGGVNQDTQY. The whole CDR3 sequence is CASSLEMGGVNQDTQYF. The entire variable domain, with the rest obtained from reference TRBV12-2 and TRBJ2-5, is as follows: NSGVVQSPRYIIKGKGERSILKCIPISGHLSVAWYQQTQGQELKFFIQHYDKMERDKGNLPSRFSVQQFDDYHSEMNMSALELEDSAVYFCASSLEMGGVNQDTQYFGPGTRLLVL.

Details on this clone: Gene names follow the mouse nomenclature. The read halts 1 residue ahead of the CDR3 end, with the missing end drawn from the germline J gene. The chain has TRBV20 and TRBJ2-5; 9 bases map to TRBD2. Looked up from germline, CDR1 is GFQATS and CDR2 is STVNSAI. Trimming took 5 bases from V and 4 from J; bases not matched to a gene: 4. This CDR3 is 13 amino acids long. The part of the CDR3 DNA that was read is TGTGGTGCTTACTGGGGGGTCAAAGACACCCAGTAC. Protein sequence: CGAYWGVKDTQY. The full CDR3 protein reads CGAYWGVKDTQYF. Complete variable domain (other parts from reference TRBV20 and TRBJ2-5): GALVYQYPRRTICKSGTSMRMECQAVGFQATSVAWYRQSPQKTFELIALSTVNSAIKYEQNFTQEKFPISHPNLSFSSMTVLNAYLEDRGLYLCGAYWGVKDTQYFGPGTRLLVL.

This clone was recorded a few times. Germline and genes: mouse. The CDR3 end is not reached by the read, which stops 1 residue before it; the germline J gene fills it in. J is TRBJ2-7 and V is TRBV12-1, with TRBD2 matching 11 bases. Germline CDR1 and CDR2: SGHSN and HYEKVE. This CDR3 contains 14 residues. V lost 2 bases, J lost 6 bases, and 5 bases stayed unmatched. The CDR3 loop is CASSPRDWGFEQYF. The DNA read from the CDR3 is TGTGCCAGCTCTCCCAGGGACTGGGGGTTTGAACAGTAC.

On this clone: Each gene name is a mouse one. The read terminates 1 residue before the CDR3 end, so the remaining end is supplied by the germline J gene. The rearrangement joins TRBV1 to TRBJ2-7; the match to TRBD2 covers 7 bases. CDR1 and CDR2 (germline): NSQYPW, LRSPGD (reference sequence). Germline trimming cut 5 bases from V and 5 bases from J; bases unmatched to any gene: 3. The length of the CDR3 is 12 residues. The DNA read from the CDR3 is TGCACCTGCAGTACGGGACTGAATGAACAGTAC. Translation gives CTCSTGLNEQY. The complete CDR3 sequence is CTCSTGLNEQYF.

For this clone: Gene names are the mouse ones. From the germline J gene comes the end of the CDR3, since the read stops 1 residue before it. The chain employs TRBV13-3 and TRBJ1-4; D is perhaps TRBD1 (5 bases). The CDR3 is 12 amino acids. Between the trimmed V and J ends, which lost 5 bases and 4 bases, there was a span of 6 bases. CDR1 NNHDY and CDR2 SYVADS come from the germline V gene. The CDR3 DNA, read in part, is TGTGCCAGCAGGGACAACAACGAAAGATTATTT. As protein: CASRDNNERLF. The entire CDR3 protein is CASRDNNERLFF.

Regarding this clone: The genes are named according to mouse. From the germline J gene comes the end of the CDR3, since the read stops 1 residue before it. V and J are TRBV13-1 and TRBJ1-6; no firm D call. TRBJ1-6 is sorted into the ORF group, with uncertain function. This CDR3 contains 13 residues. The germline CDR1 and CDR2 sequences are NSHNY and SYGAGN. The V end was cut by 2 bases, the J end by 5 bases, with 5 bases between. The DNA read from the CDR3 is TGTGCCAGCAGTGAAGGGAATAATTCGCCCCTCTAC. Encoded protein: CASSEGNNSPLY. The complete CDR3 protein is CASSEGNNSPLYF.